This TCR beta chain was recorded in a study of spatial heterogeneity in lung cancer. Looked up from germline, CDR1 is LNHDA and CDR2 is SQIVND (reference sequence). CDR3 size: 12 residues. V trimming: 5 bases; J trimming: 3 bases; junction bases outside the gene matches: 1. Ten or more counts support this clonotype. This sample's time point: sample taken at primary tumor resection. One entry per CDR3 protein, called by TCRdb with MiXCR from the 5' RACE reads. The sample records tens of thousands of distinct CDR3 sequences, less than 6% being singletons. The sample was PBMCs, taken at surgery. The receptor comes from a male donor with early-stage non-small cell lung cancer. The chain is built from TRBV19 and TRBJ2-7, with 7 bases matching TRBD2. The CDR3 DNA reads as TGTGCCAGTAGTGGGAGGGACTACGAGCAGTACTTC. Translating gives CASSGRDYEQYF. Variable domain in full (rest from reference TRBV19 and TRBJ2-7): DGGITQSPKYLFRKEGQNVTLSCEQNLNHDAMYWYRQDPGQGLRLIYYSQIVNDFQKGDIAEGYSVSREKKESFPLTVTSAQKNPTAFYLCASSGRDYEQYFGPGTRLTVT.